These 19 T cell receptor beta chains share one sample of origin, sequenced in a study of T cell responses to AZD1222 COVID-19 vaccine. Profiled with immunoSEQ multiplex PCR; TCRdb holds only in-frame clones, not every one. The table records around 140,000 clones, roughly 85% of them present only once. The sample here was peripheral blood, taken on day 0 of AZD1222 vaccination. The receptors shown here come from an adult in good health.

The chain combines TRBV11-2 with TRBJ2-5; unclear D gene. The CDR3 totals 14 residues. Germline V gives CDR1 SGHAT, CDR2 FQNNGV. Between the trimmed V and J ends, which lost 4 bases and 1 base, there was a span of 10 bases. This CDR3 is CASSSPQAQETQYF. CDR3 coding DNA: TGTGCCAGCAGCTCCCCCCAGGCCCAAGAGACCCAGTACTTC.

V gene TRBV28 combines with J gene TRBJ2-1; 7 nucleotides line up with TRBD2. The CDR3 length is 13 residues. Germline V gene data show CDR1 as MDHEN and CDR2 as SYDVKM. After removal of 7 bases from V and 9 bases from J, the junction contained 9 bases not matched to a gene. The CDR3 DNA is TGTGCCAGCAATCCGGGATCGGGGGGTGAGCAGTTCTTC. Its protein product is CASNPGSGGEQFF.

CDR3 sequence reads: CASSYWGQGATEAFF. The CDR3, as DNA: TGTGCCAGCAGTTACTGGGGACAGGGGGCCACTGAAGCTTTCTTT. This chain uses TRBV6-5 with TRBJ1-1, with 12 bases identical to TRBD1. The germline gives CDR1 MNHEY, CDR2 SVGAGI. The CDR3 spans 15 residues. The V segment lost 1 base and the J segment 4 bases; nucleotides outside the gene matches: 1.

V gene TRBV7-2 combines with J gene TRBJ2-7, with TRBD1 matching over 9 bases. With 1 base clipped from V and 6 bases from J, the junction kept 10 bases outside the gene matches. The length of the CDR3 is 16 residues. The V gene's germline CDR1 is SGHTA and CDR2 FQGNSA. The CDR3 protein is CASSLDGPGQGTEQYF. CDR3 bases: TGTGCCAGCAGCTTAGACGGCCCAGGACAGGGGACCGAGCAGTACTTC.

The chain carries TRBV28 and TRBJ1-2; no clear D gene. The V end was cut by 4 bases, the J end by 0 bases, with 6 bases between. Per germline, CDR1 MDHEN and CDR2 SYDVKM. This CDR3 spans 13 amino acids. The CDR3 nucleotides read TGTGCCAGCAGTTCCGTAGCTAACTATGGCTACACCTTC. Its translation: CASSSVANYGYTF.

The J gene is TRBJ2-1, the V gene TRBV28; tentatively, D is TRBD1 or TRBD2 (6 bases each). This CDR3 region has 12 residues. The V end was cut by 7 bases, the J end by 3 bases, with 7 bases between. Germline CDR1 and CDR2: MDHEN and SYDVKM. Here the CDR3 reads CASKGGYNEQFF. The CDR3 DNA follows: TGTGCCAGCAAGGGGGGCTACAATGAGCAGTTCTTC.

This clone was observed a single time. The rearrangement uses TRBV6-1 and TRBJ2-1; possibly TRBD2 for D (6 bases). V lost 2 bases and J lost 0, with 14 bases in between. The CDR3 consists of 17 residues. Germline CDR1 reads MNHNS; CDR2 reads SASEGT. The CDR3 reads CASSEYSGSSSYNEQFF. CDR3 nucleotides: TGTGCCAGCAGTGAATACAGCGGGTCATCCTCCTACAATGAGCAGTTCTTC.

V is TRBV19 and J is TRBJ2-7; weak D call: TRBD1 (6 bases). The V end lost 3 bases, the J end lost 3 bases, and 9 bases lay between the germline ends. Germline V gives CDR1 LNHDA, CDR2 SQIVND (reference sequence). CDR3 length equals 13 residues. CDR3 loop: CASSMTGDYEQYF. In DNA, the CDR3 is TGTGCCAGTAGTATGACAGGAGACTACGAGCAGTACTTC. The whole variable domain, filled in from reference TRBV19 and TRBJ2-7, reads DGGITQSPKYLFRKEGQNVTLSCEQNLNHDAMYWYRQDPGQGLRLIYYSQIVNDFQKGDIAEGYSVSREKKESFPLTVTSAQKNPTAFYLCASSMTGDYEQYFGPGTRLTVT.

The chain couples TRBV5-5 to TRBJ1-4, with D perhaps TRBD1 (5 bases). The CDR3 runs 14 residues. Germline V lookup: CDR1 SGHKS, CDR2 YYEKEE (reference sequence). Trimming took 0 bases from V and 8 from J, leaving 11 bases between them. This CDR3 reads CASSLGGVGEKLFF. The CDR3, as DNA: TGTGCCAGCAGCTTGGGAGGGGTCGGGGAAAAACTGTTTTTT.

The rearrangement links TRBV6-2 or TRBV6-3 to TRBJ2-3, with 13 bases identical to TRBD2. The CDR3 is 18 residues long. From germline, CDR1 is MNHEY and CDR2 SVGEGT. V gave up 0 bases and J gave up 0 bases; unmatched junction bases: 3. The CDR3 spells CASSYSQLAGGSTDTQYF. The CDR3 nucleotides read TGTGCCAGCAGTTACTCGCAACTAGCGGGAGGGAGCACAGATACGCAGTATTTT.

The chain couples TRBV11-2 to TRBJ2-7; no reliable D call. Germline lookup yields CDR1 SGHAT and CDR2 FQNNGV. V lost 5 bases and J lost 2, with 16 bases in between. The length of the CDR3 is 15 residues. The CDR3 bases are TGTGCCAGCAGCCTACAAGGGCAGATCACCTACGAGCAGTACTTC. Its protein is CASSLQGQITYEQYF.

Note on this clone: The sample has other DNA sequences that encode this CDR3 too. This rearrangement joins TRBV2 to TRBJ1-5; D not resolved. The CDR3 is 13 residues long. V was clipped by 1 base and J by 4 bases, with 5 bases between them. Per the germline V gene, CDR1 is SNHLY and CDR2 is FYNNEI. In nucleotides, the CDR3 is TGTGCCAGCAGTGAAGAAGGGAATCAGCCCCAGCATTTT. Amino acid sequence: CASSEEGNQPQHF.

J is TRBJ1-5 and V is TRBV4-1; D gene uncertain. The V gene lost 1 base and the J gene lost 1 base, with 8 bases spanning the gap. The CDR3 contains 15 residues. CDR1 and CDR2 (germline): MGHRA, YSYEKL. The CDR3 sequence is CASSQVIGSNQPQHF. The CDR3 DNA reads TGCGCCAGCAGCCAAGTTATCGGAAGCAATCAGCCCCAGCATTTT.

This rearrangement joins TRBV18 to TRBJ2-1; TRBD1 might be the D (5 bases). CDR3 size: 14 residues. Trimming stripped 4 bases from V and 5 bases from J, with 12 bases between. CDR1 KGHSH and CDR2 LQKENI come from the germline V gene. CDR3 DNA sequence: TGTGCCAGCTCACAAATACAGGACCACAATGAGCAGTTCTTC. The encoded protein is CASSQIQDHNEQFF. The entire variable domain, with the rest obtained from reference TRBV18 and TRBJ2-1, is as follows: NAGVMQNPRHLVRRRGQEARLRCSPMKGHSHVYWYRQLPEEGLKFMVYLQKENIIDESGMPKERFSAEFPKEGPSILRIQQVVRGDSAAYFCASSQIQDHNEQFFGPGTRLTVL.

The rearrangement links TRBV2 to TRBJ2-3, with D tentatively TRBD2 (7 bases). The CDR3 totals 16 residues. V gave up 11 bases and J gave up 2 bases, with 23 bases separating them. Germline lookup yields CDR1 SNHLY and CDR2 FYNNEI. CDR3 loop: CAVWDQAGAITDTQYF. CDR3 DNA sequence: TGTGCCGTATGGGATCAGGCGGGGGCCATCACAGATACGCAGTATTTT. The entire variable domain, with the rest obtained from reference TRBV2 and TRBJ2-3, is as follows: EPEVTQTPSHQVTQMGQEVILRCVPISNHLYFYWYRQILGQKVEFLVSFYNNEISEKSEIFDDQFSVERPDGSNFTLKIRSTKLEDSAMYFCAVWDQAGAITDTQYFGPGTRLTVL.

This chain links TRBV6-5 with TRBJ1-4, with D unclear. Germline lookup yields CDR1 MNHEY and CDR2 SVGAGI. V dropped 2 bases and J dropped 1 base, with 5 bases sitting between them. The CDR3 sequence is 14 residues long. The CDR3 nucleotides are TGTGCCAGCAGTTACGGCGGAACTAATGAAAAACTGTTTTTT. Protein sequence: CASSYGGTNEKLFF.

The chain recombines TRBV24-1 with TRBJ2-7; 10 bases map to TRBD2. The trim removed 4 bases at V and 6 bases at J, leaving 11 bases unmatched. The CDR3 is 16 amino acids. Germline V gene lookup returns CDR1 KGHDR and CDR2 SFDVKD. The CDR3 DNA reads as TGTGCCACCAGTGACCCCTGGGGGACTAGCGTAGGCGAGCAGTACTTC. It translates to CATSDPWGTSVGEQYF.

The J gene is TRBJ1-3, the V gene TRBV6-5, with a tentative D call TRBD1 (5 bases). Germline lookup yields CDR1 MNHEY and CDR2 SVGAGI. CDR3 length: 13 amino acids. Trimming took off 6 bases at V and 4 bases at J, with 10 bases between the two ends. The DNA for the CDR3 is TGTGCCAGCAGCCCCCGGGGGGGAAACACCATATATTTT. It translates to CASSPRGGNTIYF.

The chain is built from TRBV29-1 and TRBJ1-3; maybe TRBD1 (5 bases). The germline V and J ends were trimmed by 0 bases and 3 bases, with 9 bases remaining between them. Germline CDR1 is SQVTM and CDR2 is ANQGSEA. The CDR3 has 14 residues. The CDR3 nucleotides read TGCAGCGTTGAAGATTGGGGGGTTGGAAACACCATATATTTT. Its translation is CSVEDWGVGNTIYF.